The source of this T cell receptor (beta chain) is a study of T cell changes during pregnancy in multiple sclerosis. Sequencing used immunoSEQ multiplex PCR; TCRdb keeps in-frame clones, though not all of them. Among roughly 100,000 clones listed, 91% were seen once. This clone has only a few counts. The trim removed 4 bases at V and 5 bases at J, leaving 10 bases unmatched. CDR3 length: 16 amino acids. Germline loops: CDR1 SGHDN, CDR2 FVKESK. The starting material was peripheral blood, obtained before pregnancy. This clonotype was sampled from a female donor with multiple sclerosis, enrolled in a pregnancy study. This chain uses TRBV14 with TRBJ2-1, with 8 bases matching TRBD1. CDR3 DNA: TGTGCCAGCAGCCTAACAACCGGGACAGGCCACAATGAGCAGTTCTTC. It yields the protein CASSLTTGTGHNEQFF. Full variable domain (remainder filled in from reference TRBV14 and TRBJ2-1): EAGVTQFPSHSVIEKGQTVTLRCDPISGHDNLYWYRRVMGKEIKFLLHFVKESKQDESGMPNNRFLAERTGGTYSTLKVQPAELEDSGVYFCASSLTTGTGHNEQFFGPGTRLTVL.